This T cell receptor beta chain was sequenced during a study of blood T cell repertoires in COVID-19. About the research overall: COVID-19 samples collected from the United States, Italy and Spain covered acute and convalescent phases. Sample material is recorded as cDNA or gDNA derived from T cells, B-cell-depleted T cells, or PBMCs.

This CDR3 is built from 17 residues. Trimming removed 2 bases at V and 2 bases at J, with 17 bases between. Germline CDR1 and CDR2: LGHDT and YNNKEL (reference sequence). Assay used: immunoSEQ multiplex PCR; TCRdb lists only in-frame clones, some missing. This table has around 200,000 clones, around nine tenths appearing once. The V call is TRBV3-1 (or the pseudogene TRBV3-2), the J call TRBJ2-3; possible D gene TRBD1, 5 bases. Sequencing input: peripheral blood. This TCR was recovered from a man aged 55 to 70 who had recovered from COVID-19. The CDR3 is CASSQLNSRVHTDTQYF. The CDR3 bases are TGTGCCAGCAGCCAACTTAATAGCAGGGTTCACACAGATACGCAGTATTTT.